This T cell receptor (beta chain) was sequenced for a study of PD-L1 blockade in urothelial cancer. Generated by immunoSEQ multiplex PCR, the TCRdb table keeps only in-frame clones and is missing some. The sample contains 25,000 to 35,000 clones, 79% of which appear only once. In its sample, this clone was seen a few times. Regarding time point: peripheral blood 6 weeks after treatment start. This CDR3 contains 15 residues. From germline, CDR1 is SGHTA and CDR2 FQGTGA. With V trimmed by 1 base and J by 4 bases, 4 bases remained unmatched. The clonotype originates from a man in his 70s with urothelial cancer. The specimen comprised PBMCs, sampled around atezolizumab (anti-PD-L1) treatment. The J gene is TRBJ1-3, the V gene TRBV7-3; 7 bases fit TRBD1. This chain's CDR3 is CASSLISGGGNTIYF. In DNA form, the CDR3 reads TGTGCCAGCAGCTTAATCTCAGGGGGAGGAAACACCATATATTTT.